The entry below gives a single TCR beta chain sequence along with its context. What it recognizes is unknown. The repertoire was sequenced with immunoSEQ multiplex PCR; TCRdb's copy has only in-frame clones and lacks some. This table holds 99,000 or so clones, 89% found once. This specimen belongs to a study of T cell responses to AZD1222 COVID-19 vaccine. Study-level findings and limits: Regions 160-218 and 743-854 dominated among vaccine-associated CD4 TCRs spanning spike. Donors skewed white British and female; clonal diversity was possibly underestimated. Repertoire sampling occurred only after the peak T cell response. With two AZD1222 doses given, Spike-specific TCR breadth and depth both rose.

V shed 8 bases and J shed 0 bases, with 9 bases lying between them. Germline CDR1 LNHDA, CDR2 SQIVND (reference sequence). CDR3 length equals 13 residues. The input for sequencing was peripheral blood, taken 28 days after the second AZD1222 dose. This receptor was obtained from an adult who received the AZD1222 COVID-19 vaccine. This chain uses TRBV19 with TRBJ2-3; perhaps TRBD2 as D (6 bases). DNA for the CDR3: TGTGCCAGTGGTGCGGGAAGCACAGATACGCAGTATTTT. Its translation is CASGAGSTDTQYF.